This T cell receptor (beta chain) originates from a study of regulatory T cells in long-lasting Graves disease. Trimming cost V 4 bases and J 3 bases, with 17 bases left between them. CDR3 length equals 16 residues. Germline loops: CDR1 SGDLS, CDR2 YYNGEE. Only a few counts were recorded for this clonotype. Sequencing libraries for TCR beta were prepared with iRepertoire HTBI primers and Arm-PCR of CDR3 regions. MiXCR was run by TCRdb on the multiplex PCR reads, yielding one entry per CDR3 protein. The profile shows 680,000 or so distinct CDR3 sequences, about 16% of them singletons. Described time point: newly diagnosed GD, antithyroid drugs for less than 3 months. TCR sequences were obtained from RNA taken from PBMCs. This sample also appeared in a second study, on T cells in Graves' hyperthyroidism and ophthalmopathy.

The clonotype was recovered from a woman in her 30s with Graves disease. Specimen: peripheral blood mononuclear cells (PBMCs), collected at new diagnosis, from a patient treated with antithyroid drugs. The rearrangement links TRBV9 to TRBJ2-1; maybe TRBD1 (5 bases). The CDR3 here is CASSHPLGEYYNEQFF. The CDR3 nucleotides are TGTGCCAGCAGCCACCCTCTAGGGGAATACTACAATGAGCAGTTCTTC.